The 5 T cell receptor beta chains presented below share a single source sample, sequenced in a study of CD4 T cells in relation to SARS-CoV-2 and coronaviruses. The unexposed donors gave CD4+ T cells in about 2011-2018, prior to COVID-19. Profiling relied on immunoSEQ multiplex PCR, and the TCRdb table lists in-frame clones only, not all of them. The sample carries 60,000 to 80,000 clones, 80% to 90% recorded once. Sequencing used memory CD4+ T cells from PBMCs. The receptors were sampled from a human donor in good health.

The chain joins TRBV5-4 to TRBJ1-2; 10 nucleotides match TRBD1. From germline, CDR1 is SGHNT and CDR2 YYREEE (reference sequence). V lost 4 bases, J lost 2 bases, and 5 bases stayed unmatched. There are 15 residues in the CDR3. The CDR3 is CASSRSGQGNYGYTF. Written as DNA, the CDR3 is TGTGCCAGCAGCCGGTCGGGACAGGGGAACTATGGCTACACCTTC.

V is TRBV5-1 and J is TRBJ2-3, with 10 bases aligning to TRBD2. The ends lost 0 bases at V and 0 bases at J; junction bases unmatched: 4. CDR1 is SGHRS and CDR2 is YFSETQ in the germline V gene. The CDR3 is 17 residues long. CDR3 amino acids: CASSLGTSGPSTDTQYF. In DNA, the CDR3 is TGCGCCAGCAGCTTGGGGACTAGCGGACCTAGCACAGATACGCAGTATTTT.

The V gene is TRBV2, the J gene TRBJ2-7; possibly TRBD1 or TRBD2 for D (5 bases each). CDR1 is SNHLY and CDR2 is FYNNEI in the germline V gene. CDR3 length: 12 amino acids. With 9 bases removed from V and 5 bases from J, the gap between germline ends came to 14 bases. Here the CDR3 reads CARGGQGHEQYF. CDR3 DNA: TGTGCCAGGGGCGGGCAGGGCCACGAGCAGTACTTC.

J is TRBJ2-7 and V is TRBV3-1 (or the pseudogene TRBV3-2); D is tentatively TRBD1 or TRBD2 (5 bases each). Trimming removed 1 base at V and 5 bases at J, with 6 bases between. Germline V gives CDR1 LGHDT, CDR2 YNNKEL (reference sequence). CDR3 length: 12 residues. CDR3 nucleotides: TGTGCCAGCAGCCAAGCGGGGCACGAGCAGTACTTC. It translates to CASSQAGHEQYF.

The V and J genes are TRBV2 and TRBJ1-5; tentative D call: TRBD1 (6 bases). Germline V gene data show CDR1 as SNHLY and CDR2 as FYNNEI. The CDR3 runs to 14 residues. V gave up 6 bases and J gave up 0 bases, with 9 bases separating them. CDR3 sequence (DNA): TGTGCCAGCAGGGACAGAAATAGCAATCAGCCCCAGCATTTT. Translated, it gives CASRDRNSNQPQHF.